The 6 T cell receptor beta chains below come from one sample, sequenced in a study of post-analysis software for immune sequencing data. Study-wide results and caveats: Patients carried a handful of TRBV segments more frequently than controls did, and TRBV5-6, TRBV5-1 and TRBV20-1 were among them.

Their antigens remain unidentified. cDNA libraries for TCR beta contained unique molecular identifiers. TCRdb redid the calling of the PCR reads with MiXCR, one entry per CDR3 protein. Of under 900,000 distinct CDR3 sequences listed, roughly half are singletons. The sequenced sample was blood. These receptors came from a girl aged 5-17 years with multiple sclerosis.

This clonotype has a handful of counts. The chain links TRBV5-1 to TRBJ2-3; 9 bases line up with TRBD1. Germline lookup yields CDR1 SGHRS and CDR2 YFSETQ. The CDR3 length is 15 residues. The V segment lost 3 bases and the J segment 4 bases; nucleotides outside the gene matches: 6. DNA of the CDR3: TGCGCCAGCAGCTCGGGACAGGGCCCACCAGATACGCAGTATTTT. Translating gives CASSSGQGPPDTQYF.

V is TRBV14 and J is TRBJ2-1; TRBD2 matches at 13 bases. From germline, CDR1 is SGHDN and CDR2 FVKESK. J gave up 4 bases and V 3 bases, and 12 bases lay outside the gene matches. This CDR3 comprises 19 residues. The CDR3: CASSQKYETSGRRYNEQFF. DNA of the CDR3: TGTGCCAGCAGCCAGAAGTACGAGACTAGCGGGAGGAGGTACAATGAGCAGTTCTTC.

The chain combines TRBV20-1 with TRBJ2-5; D is unresolved. From germline, CDR1 is DFQATT and CDR2 SNEGSKA (reference sequence). The CDR3 covers 15 residues. V lost 0 bases to trimming and J lost 5 bases, with 16 bases between them. The CDR3: CSARDGGSVGETQYF. CDR3 sequence (DNA): TGCAGTGCTAGAGATGGCGGAAGCGTGGGGGAGACCCAGTACTTC.

The rearrangement links TRBV7-6 to TRBJ2-7, with 12 bases that match TRBD1. J was trimmed by 1 base and V by 5 bases; bases with no gene match: 12. CDR1 and CDR2 (germline): SGHVS, FNYEAQ. The CDR3 length is 18 residues. The CDR3 DNA follows: TGTGCCAGCAGCCGCACCATGGGACAGGGGGCCTCGTCCTACGAGCAGTACTTC. Encoded protein: CASSRTMGQGASSYEQYF.

This clonotype has a handful of counts. The J gene is TRBJ2-5, the V gene TRBV7-9, with D possibly TRBD2 on 6 matching bases. CDR1 is SEHNR and CDR2 is FQNEAQ in the germline V gene (reference sequence). V shed 6 bases and J shed 9 bases, with 17 bases lying between them. This CDR3 region has 13 residues. This CDR3 reads CASRLRRGGPQYF. In nucleotides, the CDR3 is TGTGCCAGCAGACTTCGCCGAGGAGGGCCCCAGTACTTC.

The J gene is TRBJ1-2, the V gene TRBV6-6; D may be TRBD1 (5 bases). Trimming removed 2 bases at V and 5 bases at J, with 9 bases between. In germline, CDR1 is MNHNY, CDR2 SVGAGI (reference sequence). The CDR3 length is 13 residues. CDR3 in amino acids: CASSYNQGYGYTF. The CDR3 DNA reads TGTGCCAGCAGTTACAATCAGGGTTATGGCTACACCTTC.